This T cell receptor beta chain was found in a study of cytomegalovirus exposure and HLA in healthy donors. Study findings and constraints: TCR sequences were mostly rare, though some public TCRs occurred in many donors.

Using immunoSEQ multiplex PCR, the repertoire was profiled, and TCRdb retains in-frame clones only, with some absent. The data hold around 80,000 clones, with approximately 96% observed a single time. Worth noting for this clone: Its antigen is not known.

V lost 4 bases and J lost 7; bases outside the gene matches: 2. The CDR3 totals 14 residues. CDR1 MRHNA and CDR2 SNTAGT come from the germline V gene. Sequencing was done on a sample of PBMCs. The V call is TRBV6-4, the J call TRBJ2-1; TRBD2 agrees at 12 bases. The sequence was collected from a woman aged 18-30 years in good health and CMV-seronegative. CDR3 protein: CASSAGTSGNEQFF. CDR3 nucleotides: TGTGCCAGCAGTGCCGGGACTAGCGGGAATGAGCAGTTCTTC.